This T cell receptor beta chain derives from a study of blood T cell repertoires in COVID-19 (dated by TCRdb to about 2020). For the study in its entirety: The collaborator samples originated in the United States, Italy and Spain and spanned the acute and convalescent phases of COVID-19. The material from the prospective study consisted of cDNA or gDNA derived from T cells, B-cell-depleted T cells, or PBMCs. Deeply sampled blood TCRbeta repertoires from subjects exposed to, actively infected with, or recovered from COVID-19 were included in the dataset. The repertoires were made available in a free public database intended to serve as a resource for research on the immune response to SARS-CoV-2. Samples were obtained from the ongoing ImmuneRACE study (first 160 participants) and from over 1,000 subjects provided by 6 global collaborators. A de-identified subject ID, COVID-19 status, age in years and sex were almost always included in the sample metadata. HLA class I and class II types, where available, came from metadata supplied by the sample provider rather than from assay-based typing. The investigation overall reported the following: The amount of clinical and demographic metadata varied by source and participant and was provided uncurated.

Comment on this clone: It has no known antigen specificity. Per-base qualities were not stored, and no clone one base away is much larger.

CDR1 is given as SGHRS and CDR2 as YFSETQ, both from the germline V gene. Between the V and J ends, shortened by 0 bases and 5 bases respectively, the junction contains 6 bases. The CDR3 holds 13 amino acids from the cysteine to the phenylalanine. The retained sequence is limited to the CDR3, 39 bases, with the frame set at the first base. Collaborating institutions collected whole blood in K2EDTA tubes following their own protocols. For TCRbeta analysis, collaborator samples were shipped as frozen whole blood, as isolated PBMCs, or as DNA extracted from either sample type. TCRbeta CDR3 regions were amplified from genomic DNA by means of the immunoSEQ Assay, a bias-controlled multiplex PCR. The study's own analysis went as follows. Within the assay, amplification of reference gene primers was used to estimate how many nucleated cells each sample contained. To quantify the absolute abundance of each unique TCRbeta CDR3 rearrangement, sequence reads were collapsed and filtered. For each sample, productive Simpson clonality was calculated as the square root of Simpson's diversity index over productive rearrangements. TCRdb retrieved this table from immuneACCESS and kept in-frame rearrangements only. Not all clones are present; in checked studies, unresolved V genes account for under half, and no reason is known for the remainder. The DNA was the basis for D and trimming; V, J and clone size are from that table. The sample table contains more than 200,000 clones; only one count was recorded for 81% of them. The ten most abundant clones make up 7.9% of the sample.

Material: peripheral blood. The receptor was isolated from a woman of 80 years or more with acute or convalescent COVID-19. Here the chain combines TRBV5-1 and TRBJ1-5; the D gene lacks a confident call. CDR3 sequence: CASSLETDQPQHF. The DNA sequence is given as TGCGCCAGCAGCTTGGAAACGGATCAGCCCCAGCATTTT.